This T cell receptor (beta chain) was retrieved from a study of blood T cell repertoires in COVID-19. Study-wide context: COVID-19 samples, acute and convalescent, were from the United States, Italy and Spain. Sample material is recorded as cDNA or gDNA derived from T cells, B-cell-depleted T cells, or PBMCs.

Per the study methods: Amplification of reference gene primers was used by the study to estimate nucleated cell counts. The method was immunoSEQ multiplex PCR; TCRdb's version includes in-frame clones alone and lacks a portion of them. V and J calls plus clone size are reproduced from that table; the DNA served to infer D and trimming. The sample holds over 70,000 clones, around 76% seen once. Germline CDR1 SEHNR, CDR2 FQNEAQ (reference sequence). Losses at the gene ends were 1 base for V and 6 bases for J; bases not matched to a gene: 7. The CDR3 consists of 16 residues. The specimen was peripheral blood. The V call is TRBV7-9, the J call TRBJ2-1; 9 positions agree with TRBD2. The receptor comes from a man aged 65-85 years with active or convalescent COVID-19. The CDR3 spells CASSLVVAGGPNEQFF. CDR3 nucleotide sequence: TGTGCCAGCAGCTTAGTGGTTGCGGGGGGGCCCAATGAGCAGTTCTTC.